The 22 T cell receptor beta chains below all came from one sample that was sequenced in a study of blood T cells in healthy people across ages. Next came a second PCR, run for roughly 7 to 12 cycles, which used a sample-barcoded 5' primer along with a J-beta primer mix. TCRdb redid the calling of the 5' RACE reads with MiXCR, one entry per CDR3 protein. The sample lists approximately 730,000 distinct CDR3 sequences, about 53% occurring once. Sequenced input: blood. The receptors derive from a man at least 80 years old in good health.

The CDR3 DNA is TGTGCCAGCAGCGGAGCACTTCAACCGGGGGACAGATACGCGTATTTT. Translating it yields CASSGALQPGDRYAYF. This chain joins TRBV2 and TRBJ2-3; maybe TRBD1 (7 bases). CDR1 and CDR2 from the germline V gene are SNHLY and FYNNEI. V lost 6 bases to trimming and J lost 14 bases, with 30 bases between them. The CDR3 is 16 residues long. Full variable domain (remainder filled in from reference TRBV2 and TRBJ2-3): EPEVTQTPSHQVTQMGQEVILRCVPISNHLYFYWYRQILGQKVEFLVSFYNNEISEKSEIFDDQFSVERPDGSNFTLKIRSTKLEDSAMYFCASSGALQPGDRYAYFGPGTRLTVL.

This clonotype was observed a few times. An end of the junction does not agree with germline; a read error may underlie this. This sequence joins TRBV11-2 and TRBJ2-6, with TRBD2 matching 8 bases. This CDR3 region has 19 residues. Germline assignment: CDR1 SGHAT and CDR2 FQNNGV. The CDR3 DNA follows: TGTGCCAGCAGTTTAGATAGGCTAGCGGGTGTCTCTGGGGCCAACGTCCTGACTTTC. It encodes CASSLDRLAGVSGANVLTF.

This rearrangement joins TRBV5-1 to TRBJ2-1; D is unclear. There are 17 residues in the CDR3. The germline V gene has CDR1 SGHRS and CDR2 YFSETQ. The V gene lost 0 bases and the J gene lost 8 bases, with 21 bases spanning the gap. CDR3 nucleotide sequence: TGCGCCAGCAGCTTGGTCGGTCAGTCCCTGGGGTTCGATGAGCAGTTCTTC. Translated: CASSLVGQSLGFDEQFF.

This clonotype appeared a few times. V gene TRBV7-3 combines with J gene TRBJ2-7; D might be TRBD1 (5 bases). From germline, CDR1 is SGHTA and CDR2 FQGTGA. The CDR3 contains 14 residues. Trimming took 1 base from V and 6 from J, leaving 13 bases between them. Written as DNA, the CDR3 is TGTGCCAGCAGCTTAATCGCAGGGTCGGGCGAGCAGTACTTC. Translated: CASSLIAGSGEQYF.

This chain connects TRBV7-9 to TRBJ2-2, with 7 bases identical to TRBD1. Germline values: CDR1 SEHNR, CDR2 FQNEAQ (reference sequence). The V and J ends lost 5 bases and 4 bases, in that order; junction bases with no gene match: 13. The CDR3 length is 17 residues. CDR3 sequence reads: CASSVGPRGTGTGELFF. CDR3 DNA sequence: TGTGCCAGCAGCGTAGGACCCAGGGGGACGGGCACCGGGGAGCTGTTTTTT.

The chain's CDR3 is CASSGVGGVAEAFF. DNA of the CDR3: TGTGCCAGCAGTGGGGTGGGGGGGGTTGCTGAAGCTTTCTTT. The rearrangement joins TRBV25-1 to TRBJ1-1; D possibly corresponds to TRBD1 (5 bases). CDR3 length equals 14 residues. Germline-derived CDR1 and CDR2 are MGHDK and SYGVNS. Deletions cut 4 bases from V and 6 bases from J, with 15 bases between.

The genes are TRBV18 and TRBJ2-7; TRBD1 is a possible D gene (6 bases). Deletions cut 5 bases from V and 5 bases from J, with 16 bases between. The CDR3 sequence is 14 residues long. The germline V gene has CDR1 KGHSH and CDR2 LQKENI. The CDR3: CASSGPGQVNEQYF. The CDR3 nucleotides read TGTGCCAGCTCAGGACCGGGACAAGTAAACGAGCAGTACTTC.

The rearrangement joins TRBV10-3 to TRBJ2-1; unclear D gene. CDR3 length: 12 residues. The V and J ends lost 2 bases and 10 bases respectively, with 9 bases between them. Germline CDR1 ENHRY, CDR2 SYGVKD. The CDR3 spells CAISEPPGEQFF. CDR3 DNA sequence: TGTGCCATCAGTGAGCCCCCAGGCGAGCAGTTCTTC.

The V call is TRBV10-3, the J call TRBJ2-7; D perhaps matches TRBD1 (6 bases). The V gene's germline CDR1 is ENHRY and CDR2 SYGVKD. This CDR3 has 14 amino acids. V lost 10 bases, J lost 0 bases, and 16 bases lay in between. The CDR3: CATSTGTISYEQYF. The CDR3 bases are TGTGCCACCTCGACAGGTACTATCTCCTACGAGCAGTACTTC.

The chain combines TRBV27 with TRBJ2-5, with D tentatively TRBD1 (6 bases). The CDR3 has 14 amino acids. Germline V gives CDR1 MNHEY, CDR2 SMNVEV (reference sequence). The ends were cut back, 1 base at V and 11 bases at J, with 17 bases in the middle. Written as DNA, the CDR3 is TGTGCCAGCAGTTTATTCGCAGGGGTCGGTTGGCAGTACTTC. Protein: CASSLFAGVGWQYF.

The chain joins TRBV11-2 to TRBJ2-1; D might be TRBD1 or TRBD2, each matching 5 bases. CDR1 SGHAT and CDR2 FQNNGV come from the germline V gene. V was shortened by 5 bases and J by 10 bases, with 12 bases between the two germline ends. The CDR3 is 12 amino acids. DNA for the CDR3: TGTGCCAGCAGCGAGCATGGGACCGAGCAGTTCTTC. Translated: CASSEHGTEQFF.

This clonotype was recorded once. One end of the junction varies from germline; a read error may be responsible. The chain has TRBV27 and TRBJ2-1; TRBD2 is a possible D gene (6 bases). The assigned J gene may be wrong: the sequence end matches TRBJ2-7 better. Germline V gene data show CDR1 as MNHEY and CDR2 as SMNVEV (reference sequence). The CDR3 length is 16 residues. The CDR3 DNA reads as TGTGTCAGCAGTTCCATAGCGGATAGCTCCTACAATGAGCAGTACTTC. It specifies CVSSSIADSSYNEQYF.

The gene calls are TRBV6-4 and TRBJ2-1; 13 bases map to TRBD2. This CDR3 comprises 16 residues. Unmatched junction bases numbered 6, after V lost 4 bases and J lost 6 bases. Germline V gene sequence: CDR1 MRHNA, CDR2 SNTAGT. CDR3 DNA: TGTGCCAGCAGTGCCGCCACTAGCGGGAGGGCCAATGAGCAGTTCTTC. Its protein product is CASSAATSGRANEQFF.

V and J are TRBV12-3 or TRBV12-4 and TRBJ2-1; 10 bases agree with TRBD2. After removal of 7 bases from V and 7 bases from J, the junction contained 25 bases not matched to a gene. The CDR3 extends over 20 amino acids. CDR3 nucleotides: TGTGCCAGCACCTCTAACCTTCTGGGGCGGGGAGGACTAGCGGAGAATGAGCAGTTCTTC. Translated, it gives CASTSNLLGRGGLAENEQFF.

V usage is TRBV28 and J usage is TRBJ1-6; D may be TRBD1 (6 bases). The CDR3 has 16 residues. The germline V and J ends were trimmed by 3 bases and 8 bases, with 17 bases remaining between them. Germline V gives CDR1 MDHEN, CDR2 SYDVKM. The CDR3 bases are TGTGCCAGCAGTTTGTTCAGGGGAGCGAATTATTCACCCCTCCACTTT. It yields the protein CASSLFRGANYSPLHF. The full variable domain, rest sourced from reference TRBV28 and TRBJ1-6, is DVKVTQSSRYLVKRTGEKVFLECVQDMDHENMFWYRQDPGLGLRLIYFSYDVKMKEKGDIPEGYSVSREKKERFSLILESASTNQTSMYLCASSLFRGANYSPLHFGNGTRLTVT.

This chain connects TRBV12-3 or TRBV12-4 to TRBJ2-7; D possibly corresponds to TRBD2 (5 bases). This CDR3 comprises 15 residues. V shed 3 bases and J shed 2 bases, with 14 bases lying between them. The CDR3 region has the DNA TGTGCCAGCAGTTTCGCGGCAGTCGGGGCCTACGAGCAGTACTTC. Its translation is CASSFAAVGAYEQYF.

The chain links TRBV6-5 to TRBJ2-4; 8 nucleotides agree with TRBD1. V shed 0 bases, J shed 13 bases, and the junction held 11 bases outside the gene matches. CDR1 and CDR2 from the germline V gene are MNHEY and SVGAGI. The CDR3 consists of 15 residues. The CDR3 DNA is TGTGCCAGCAGTTACTCGGGGACAGGAGGCTTAGAGCAGTACTTC. Its protein is CASSYSGTGGLEQYF.

This clonotype was seen many times. The V call is TRBV5-1, the J call TRBJ2-5; D gene ambiguous. CDR1 SGHRS and CDR2 YFSETQ come from the germline V gene. The CDR3 sequence is 13 residues long. Trimming cost V 3 bases and J 0 bases, with 6 bases left between them. The DNA of the CDR3 is TGCGCCAGCAGCTCCCGGTACCAAGAGACCCAGTACTTC. Protein: CASSSRYQETQYF. Based on the CDR3 plus reference TRBV5-1 and TRBJ2-5, the full variable domain is KAGVTQTPRYLIKTRGQQVTLSCSPISGHRSVSWYQQTPGQGLQFLFEYFSETQRNKGNFPGRFSGRQFSNSRSEMNVSTLELGDSALYLCASSSRYQETQYFGPGTRLLVL.

Concerning this clonotype itself: One end of the junction fails to match germline, which may point to a read error. The chain carries TRBV10-3 and TRBJ2-7, with TRBD2 matching 14 bases. Per the germline V gene, CDR1 is ENHRY and CDR2 is SYGVKD. The CDR3 covers 18 residues. The CDR3 reads CAISEFGLAGGPSYERYF. In nucleotides, the CDR3 is TGTGCCATCAGTGAGTTCGGACTAGCGGGAGGACCCTCCTACGAGCGGTACTTC.

A word on this clonotype: At one end, the junction sequence differs from germline, possibly due to a read error. The chain links TRBV7-7 to TRBJ2-3; TRBD2 agrees at 7 bases. The length of the CDR3 is 13 residues. Germline V gives CDR1 SSHAT, CDR2 FNYEAQ (reference sequence). The CDR3 sequence is CASSSLGGDTQYF. The CDR3 DNA sequence: TGTGCTAGCAGCTCACTGGGAGGGGATACGCAGTATTTT.

This clonotype was recorded many times. This chain links TRBV29-1 with TRBJ2-7, with a possible D match to TRBD1 (5 bases). The germline gives CDR1 SQVTM, CDR2 ANQGSEA. Trimming removed 4 bases from V and 0 bases from J, with 10 bases in between. The CDR3 is made up of 13 amino acids. The CDR3 reads CSVAGFTSYEQYF. The CDR3 DNA is TGCAGCGTTGCAGGGTTTACCTCCTACGAGCAGTACTTC.

The chain employs TRBV28 and TRBJ2-7; 9 bases are a match to TRBD1. The germline V gene encodes CDR1 MDHEN and CDR2 SYDVKM. The V gene end was trimmed by 6 bases and the J gene end by 2 bases; junction bases not matched to a gene: 5. The CDR3 is 14 residues long. The DNA of the CDR3 is TGTGCCAGCAGACGACAGGGGGGACCCTACGAGCAGTACTTC. Translating gives CASRRQGGPYEQYF.